This T cell receptor beta chain derives from a study of blood T cell repertoires in COVID-19. About the study: Samples representing acute and convalescent COVID-19 were sourced from the United States, Italy and Spain. PBMCs, B-cell-depleted T cells, or T cells provided the cDNA or gDNA that made up the material.

Those enrolled in Seattle joined during active infection and were followed longitudinally afterward. Trimming removed 1 base at V and 6 bases at J, with 12 bases between. In germline, CDR1 is LNHDA, CDR2 SQIVND (reference sequence). The CDR3 extends over 15 amino acids. Some clones are missing from TCRdb's copy, which holds only in-frame ones; the method was immunoSEQ multiplex PCR. This table holds around 310,000 clones, roughly 90% found once. The rearrangement links TRBV19 to TRBJ2-2; D not resolved. The sequenced sample was peripheral blood. The sequence derives from a woman aged 25-40 years with COVID-19, enrolled during active disease. CDR3: CASSIVSTIAGELFF. The CDR3 DNA reads TGTGCCAGTAGTATAGTTAGTACCATCGCCGGGGAGCTGTTTTTT.